This paragraph reports one TCR beta chain. Only in-frame clones appear in the TCRdb table, and some are missing; sequencing was by immunoSEQ multiplex PCR. The table includes about 270,000 clones, more than 75% detected once. The data originate from a study of blood T cell repertoires in COVID-19. Material for sequencing was peripheral blood. The sequence derives from a man between 35 and 55 years old with active or convalescent COVID-19.

The CDR3, as DNA: TGCAGCGTCGCCACCGTTGAGACAGGCGAGCAGTACTTC. Protein: CSVATVETGEQYF. The chain uses TRBV29-1 and TRBJ2-7, with a possible D match to TRBD1 (6 bases). This CDR3 is 13 amino acids long. Germline-derived CDR1 and CDR2 are SQVTM and ANQGSEA. V lost 6 bases and J lost 6, with 18 bases in between.